The present entry profiles one T cell receptor (beta chain) with its context. This sample stems from a study of blood T cell repertoires in COVID-19. Study overall: Acute-phase and convalescent COVID-19 samples originated in the United States, Italy and Spain. T cells, B-cell-depleted T cells, or PBMCs supplied cDNA or gDNA.

Authors' analysis steps: How many nucleated cells were present was estimated from reference gene primer amplification. Data came from immunoSEQ multiplex PCR; TCRdb stores just in-frame clones and leaves some out. D and trimming were read from the DNA, whereas the V and J calls and clone size are those reported in that table. The sample contains about 240,000 clones, about four fifths of which appear only once. The sequencing sample was made of peripheral blood. This clonotype was sampled from a woman aged 80 or older with acute or convalescent COVID-19.

The CDR3 sequence is CASSWRRLYTEAFF. In DNA form, the CDR3 reads TGTGCCAGCAGCTGGAGACGGTTATACACTGAAGCTTTCTTT. V usage is TRBV5-6 and J usage is TRBJ1-1; D call uncertain. The CDR3 covers 14 residues. V was pared by 3 bases and J by 3 bases, with 12 bases between. CDR1 and CDR2 (germline): SGHDT, YYEEEE.